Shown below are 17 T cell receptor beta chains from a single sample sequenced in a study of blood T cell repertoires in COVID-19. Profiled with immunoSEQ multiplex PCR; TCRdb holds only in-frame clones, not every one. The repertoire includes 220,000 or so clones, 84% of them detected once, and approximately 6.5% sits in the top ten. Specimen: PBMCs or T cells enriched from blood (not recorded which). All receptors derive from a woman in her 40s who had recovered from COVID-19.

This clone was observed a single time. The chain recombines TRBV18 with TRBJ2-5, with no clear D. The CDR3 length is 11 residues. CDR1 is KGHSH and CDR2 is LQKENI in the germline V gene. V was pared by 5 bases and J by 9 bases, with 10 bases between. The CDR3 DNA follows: TGTGCCAGCTCATCTTTTTTAGCCCAGTACTTC. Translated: CASSSFLAQYF.

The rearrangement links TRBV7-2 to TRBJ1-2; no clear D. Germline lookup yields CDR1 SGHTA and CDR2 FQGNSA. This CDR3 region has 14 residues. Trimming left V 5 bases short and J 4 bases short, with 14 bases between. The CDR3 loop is CASSPTSGTYGYTF. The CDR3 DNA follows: TGTGCCAGCAGCCCTACATCAGGAACCTATGGCTACACCTTC.

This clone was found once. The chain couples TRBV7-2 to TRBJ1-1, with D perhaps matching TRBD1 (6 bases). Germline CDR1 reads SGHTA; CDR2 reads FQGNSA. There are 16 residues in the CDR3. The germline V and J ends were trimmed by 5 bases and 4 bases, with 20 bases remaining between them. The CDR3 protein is CASSAGYGGGGTEAFF. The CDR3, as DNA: TGTGCCAGCAGCGCGGGTTACGGAGGGGGGGGCACTGAAGCTTTCTTT.

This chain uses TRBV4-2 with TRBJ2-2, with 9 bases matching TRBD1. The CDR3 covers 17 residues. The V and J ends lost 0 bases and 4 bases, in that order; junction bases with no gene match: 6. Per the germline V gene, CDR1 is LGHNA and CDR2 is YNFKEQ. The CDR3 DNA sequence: TGTGCCAGCAGCCAAGAAGGTGGGACAGGGCCCACCGGGGAGCTGTTTTTT. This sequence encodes CASSQEGGTGPTGELFF.

Here the CDR3 DNA reads TGTGCCAGCAGCCAAGAGCCCAGGGGGGCAACTAATGAAAAACTGTTTTTT. This gives the protein CASSQEPRGATNEKLFF. The V gene is TRBV14, the J gene TRBJ1-4, with TRBD1 matching over 7 bases. The CDR3 length is 17 residues. The germline V gene has CDR1 SGHDN and CDR2 FVKESK. J lost 0 bases, V lost 0 bases, and 4 bases had no gene match.

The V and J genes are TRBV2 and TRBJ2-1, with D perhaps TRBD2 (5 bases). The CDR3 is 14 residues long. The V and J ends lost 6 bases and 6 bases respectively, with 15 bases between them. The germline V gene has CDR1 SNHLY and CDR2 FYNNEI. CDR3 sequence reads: CASSGLALLNEQFF. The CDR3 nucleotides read TGTGCCAGCAGCGGCCTAGCCTTACTCAATGAGCAGTTCTTC.

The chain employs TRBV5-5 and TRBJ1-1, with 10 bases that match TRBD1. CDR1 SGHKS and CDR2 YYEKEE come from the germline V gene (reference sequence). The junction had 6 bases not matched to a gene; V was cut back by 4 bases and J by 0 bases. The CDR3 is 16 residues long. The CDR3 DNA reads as TGTGCCAGCAGCGCCGGGGACAGGGGCATGAACACTGAAGCTTTCTTT. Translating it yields CASSAGDRGMNTEAFF. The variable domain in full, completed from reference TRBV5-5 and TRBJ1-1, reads DAGVTQSPTHLIKTRGQQVTLRCSPISGHKSVSWYQQVLGQGPQFIFQYYEKEERGRGNFPDRFSARQFPNYSSELNVNALLLGDSALYLCASSAGDRGMNTEAFFGQGTRLTVV.

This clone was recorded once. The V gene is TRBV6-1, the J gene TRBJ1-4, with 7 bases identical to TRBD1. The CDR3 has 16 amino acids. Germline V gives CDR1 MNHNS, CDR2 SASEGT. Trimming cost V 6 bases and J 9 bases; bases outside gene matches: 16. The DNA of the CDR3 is TGTGCCAGCAGAGAATATGGACAGGCCCCTGTAAAAAAACTGTTTTTT. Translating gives CASREYGQAPVKKLFF.

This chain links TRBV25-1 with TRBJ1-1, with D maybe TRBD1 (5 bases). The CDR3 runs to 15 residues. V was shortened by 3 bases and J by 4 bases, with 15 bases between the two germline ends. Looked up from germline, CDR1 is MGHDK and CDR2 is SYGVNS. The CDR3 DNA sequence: TGTGCCAGCAGTGATAGCAGGGAAGGGGCCACTGAAGCTTTCTTT. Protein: CASSDSREGATEAFF.

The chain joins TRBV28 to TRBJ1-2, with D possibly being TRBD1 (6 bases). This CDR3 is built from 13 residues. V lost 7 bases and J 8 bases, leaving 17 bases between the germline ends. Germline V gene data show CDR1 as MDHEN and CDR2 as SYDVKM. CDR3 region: CASTLGGQRGYTF. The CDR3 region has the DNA TGTGCCAGCACCTTGGGGGGGCAGAGGGGCTACACCTTC.

The CDR3 DNA reads as TGCAGCGTTGAGACAGGGGGAGAGACCCAGTACTTC. Translation: CSVETGGETQYF. The chain has TRBV29-1 and TRBJ2-5; 9 bases agree with TRBD1. The junction had 0 bases not matched to a gene; V was cut back by 3 bases and J by 4 bases. Germline V lookup: CDR1 SQVTM, CDR2 ANQGSEA. CDR3 length: 12 residues.

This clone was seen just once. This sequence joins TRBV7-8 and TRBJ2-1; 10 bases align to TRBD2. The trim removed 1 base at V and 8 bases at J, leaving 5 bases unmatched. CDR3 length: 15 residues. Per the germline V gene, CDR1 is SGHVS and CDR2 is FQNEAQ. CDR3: CASSLVAGGFDEQFF. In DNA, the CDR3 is TGTGCCAGCAGCTTAGTAGCGGGAGGTTTCGATGAGCAGTTCTTC.

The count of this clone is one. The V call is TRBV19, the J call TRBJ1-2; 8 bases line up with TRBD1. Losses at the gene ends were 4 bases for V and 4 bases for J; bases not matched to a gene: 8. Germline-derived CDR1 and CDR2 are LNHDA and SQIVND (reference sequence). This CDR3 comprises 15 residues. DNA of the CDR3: TGTGCCAGTAGTAGGGGACAGGTTACTGTCTATGGCTACACCTTC. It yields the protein CASSRGQVTVYGYTF.

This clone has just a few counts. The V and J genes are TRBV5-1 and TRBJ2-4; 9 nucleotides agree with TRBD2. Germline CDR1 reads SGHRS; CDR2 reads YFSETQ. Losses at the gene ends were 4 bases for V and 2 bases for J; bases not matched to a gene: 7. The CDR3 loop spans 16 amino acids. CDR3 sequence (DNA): TGCGCCAGCAGCCCCGGACTAGCGATTACCAAAAACATTCAGTACTTC. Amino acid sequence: CASSPGLAITKNIQYF.

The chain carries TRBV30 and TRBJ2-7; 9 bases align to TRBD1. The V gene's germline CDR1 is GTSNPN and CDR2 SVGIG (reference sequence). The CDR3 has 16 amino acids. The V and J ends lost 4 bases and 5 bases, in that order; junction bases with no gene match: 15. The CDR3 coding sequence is TGTGCCTGGAACGTTAATCTTGGGACAGGGAGGAACGAGCAGTACTTC. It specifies CAWNVNLGTGRNEQYF.

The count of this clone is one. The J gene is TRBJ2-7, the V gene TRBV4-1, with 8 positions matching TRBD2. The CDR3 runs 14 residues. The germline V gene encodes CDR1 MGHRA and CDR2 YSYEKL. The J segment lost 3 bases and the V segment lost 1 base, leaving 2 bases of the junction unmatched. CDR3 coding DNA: TGCGCCAGCAGCCAAGGACTAGCGTTCTACGAGCAGTACTTC. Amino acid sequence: CASSQGLAFYEQYF.

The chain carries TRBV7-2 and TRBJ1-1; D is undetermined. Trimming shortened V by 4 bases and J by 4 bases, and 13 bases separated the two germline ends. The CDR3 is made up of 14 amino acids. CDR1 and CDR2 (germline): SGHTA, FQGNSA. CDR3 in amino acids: CASSSLGGSTEAFF. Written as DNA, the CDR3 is TGTGCCAGCAGCTCACTCGGTGGGAGCACTGAAGCTTTCTTT. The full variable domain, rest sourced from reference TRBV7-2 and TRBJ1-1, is GAGVSQSPSNKVTEKGKDVELRCDPISGHTALYWYRQSLGQGLEFLIYFQGNSAPDKSGLPSDRFSAERTGGSVSTLTIQRTQQEDSAVYLCASSSLGGSTEAFFGQGTRLTVV.